These T cell receptor beta chains were read from a single sample in a study of cytomegalovirus exposure and HLA in healthy donors. Sequencing was performed with immunoSEQ multiplex PCR; in TCRdb, only in-frame clones are kept and a portion is missing. The sample has around 89,000 clones, 76% seen once. Sequenced: PBMCs. All receptors come from a man in his forties in good health and CMV-seronegative. The CDR3 runs from the conserved cysteine through the conserved F or W. The order of the fields is clone size, V gene, J gene, D gene, CDR3 DNA, CDR3 protein. D genes are given only for firm matches. Where a row states a size, it is once, few, many or the class of an expanded clone; other rows omit it.

>-|TRBV28|TRBJ1-1|-
TGTGCCAGCAGTTCAGGAAGACAGTCCATGAACACTGAAGCTTTCTTT
CASSSGRQSMNTEAFF
>-|TRBV5-1|TRBJ1-1|TRBD1
TGCGCCAGCAGTCGACAGGGTACTGAAGCTTTCTTT
CASSRQGTEAFF
>few|TRBV13|TRBJ2-1|TRBD2
TGTGCCAGCAGCTTAGAGAAGTTCGGTAGCGGGGCCTCTTACAATGAGCAGTTCTTC
CASSLEKFGSGASYNEQFF
>-|TRBV6-4|TRBJ1-1|-
TGTGCCAGCAAAAGGGAAGGGGACACTGAAGCTTTCTTT
CASKREGDTEAFF
>-|TRBV7-3|TRBJ1-1|-
TGTGCCAGCAGTCCATCCGGACAGTTCACTGAAGCTTTCTTT
CASSPSGQFTEAFF
>-|TRBV6-1|TRBJ1-4|TRBD1
TGTGCCAGCAGTGATAGAAGGACAGGCGCCGAAAAACTGTTTTTT
CASSDRRTGAEKLFF
>few|TRBV5-6|TRBJ2-5|-
TGTGCCAGCAGCCCACTCGAGTTACAGACCCAGTACTTC
CASSPLELQTQYF
>-|TRBV2|TRBJ2-7|TRBD1
TGTGCCAGCAGTGAGCATCCAGGGACAGGGGGCGACCCCTACGAGCAGTACTTC
CASSEHPGTGGDPYEQYF
>-|TRBV2|TRBJ1-4|-
TGTGCCAGCTGGGGGAGGCTGAACGAAAAACTGTTTTTT
CASWGRLNEKLFF
>few|TRBV6-4|TRBJ2-3|-
TGTGCCAGCAGTGACTCTGCGGGACAGCACACAGATACGCAGTATTTT
CASSDSAGQHTDTQYF
>few|TRBV7-7|TRBJ2-3|TRBD2
TGTGCCAGCAGCTCGACTAGCGGAGCAGATACGCAGTATTTT
CASSSTSGADTQYF
>-|TRBV5-4|TRBJ2-1|-
TGTGCCAGCAGCTTGACGGGGAGGAATGAGCAGTTCTTC
CASSLTGRNEQFF
>-|TRBV27|TRBJ2-7|TRBD1
TGTGCCAGCAGTTTTTACAGGGGGCACGAGCAGTACTTC
CASSFYRGHEQYF
>-|TRBV5-1|TRBJ1-2|TRBD1
TGCGCCAGCAGCCCGGGACAGGATGGCTACACCTTC
CASSPGQDGYTF
>-|TRBV10-3|TRBJ2-3|TRBD2
TGTGCCATCAGTGAGTCGGCGCGGGGGGGCGGAGGAGATACGCAGTATTTT
CAISESARGGGGDTQYF
>few|TRBV4-3|TRBJ2-1|-
TGCGCCAGCAGCCAAGGGGTCCGCGGGGCCACCTACAATGAGCAGTTCTTC
CASSQGVRGATYNEQFF
>few|TRBV5-1|TRBJ2-3|-
TGCGCCAGCAGCACCCAAGACAGATCGGCAGATACGCAGTATTTT
CASSTQDRSADTQYF
>-|TRBV4-3|TRBJ1-2|-
TGCGCCAGCAGCCAAGTCGTCGGACCGGGGTATGGCTACACCTTC
CASSQVVGPGYGYTF
>-|TRBV7-9|TRBJ2-2|TRBD1
TGTGCCAGCAGCTTCAAATTGACAGGGGGCGAATCCGGGGAGCTGTTTTTT
CASSFKLTGGESGELFF
>once|TRBV19|TRBJ2-7|TRBD2
TGTGCCAGTAGTGAGCGGGGGATCCCCTACGAGCAGTACTTC
CASSERGIPYEQYF
>-|TRBV9|TRBJ1-2|-
TGTGCCAGCAGGGGGGGGTCGGGCCTGCACACCTTC
CASRGGSGLHTF
>once|TRBV27|TRBJ2-2|TRBD1
TGTGCCAGCAGTTTATCCTTCCTGTCAGGGGGCTATACGGGCACCGGGGAGCTGTTTTTT
CASSLSFLSGGYTGTGELFF
>-|TRBV6-4|TRBJ1-1|-
TGTGCCAGCAGTGACTCTTTTGGTCAGGTGGCGGAAGCTTTCTTT
CASSDSFGQVAEAFF
>-|TRBV7-9|TRBJ2-3|-
TGTGCCAGCAGGCAGACAGATACGCAGTATTTT
CASRQTDTQYF
>-|TRBV6-5|TRBJ1-4|-
TGTGCCAGCAGTTACTCAGGCGGCAGACGAAATGAAAAACTGTTTTTT
CASSYSGGRRNEKLFF
>-|TRBV7-9|TRBJ1-5|-
TGTGCCAGCAGCTTTTCAGATCAGCCCCAGCATTTT
CASSFSDQPQHF
>few|TRBV4-2|TRBJ2-2|TRBD2
TGTGCCAGCAGCCAAGTTCGGGGGGGGTGGGTGCTGTTTTTT
CASSQVRGGWVLFF
>once|TRBV7-9|TRBJ1-6|-
TGTGCCAGCAGCTCCCAGGGAGGGAATTCACCCCTCCACTTT
CASSSQGGNSPLHF
>once|TRBV5-1|TRBJ2-3|-
TGCGCCAGCAGCTCCCGGACTTCTAGCACAGATACGCAGTATTTT
CASSSRTSSTDTQYF
>-|TRBV7-9|TRBJ1-2|-
TGTGCCAGCAGCCCAGAGGGGGGGATAGGCTACACCTTC
CASSPEGGIGYTF
>-|TRBV2|TRBJ2-2|TRBD1
TGTGCCAGCAGCAAATTCACTCCCGGGACAGGGCTTTTCGGGGAGCTGTTTTTT
CASSKFTPGTGLFGELFF
>-|TRBV28|TRBJ2-2|TRBD1
TGTGCCAGCAGTTTTTGGACAGGGGGCAGCGGGGAGCTGTTTTTT
CASSFWTGGSGELFF
>-|TRBV4-3|TRBJ2-5|TRBD2
TGCGCCAGCAGCCAAGCAGCGGGGGGTGGGGGAGAGACCCAGTACTTC
CASSQAAGGGGETQYF
>-|TRBV10-3|TRBJ1-1|-
TGTGCCACCCGGGACATTAACACTGAAGCTTTCTTT
CATRDINTEAFF
>-|TRBV28|TRBJ1-4|-
TGTGCCAGCAGTTCTTTCGGAGGGTGGGGTGAAAAACTGTTTTTT
CASSSFGGWGEKLFF
>-|TRBV27|TRBJ2-7|-
TGTGCCAGCAGTCCCTCGTGGGGGGGCCTGACCTACGAGCAGTACTTC
CASSPSWGGLTYEQYF
>-|TRBV30|TRBJ2-7|-
TGTGCCTGGAGTCCCCCAATCGATGTTTACGAGCAGTACTTC
CAWSPPIDVYEQYF
>-|TRBV5-1|TRBJ2-5|-
TGCGCCAGCAGCTTTTCGGCGGACCAAGAGACCCAGTACTTC
CASSFSADQETQYF
>-|TRBV7-8|TRBJ2-3|TRBD2
TGTGCCAGCAGCAAGACTAGCGGGGGACCCCGGTATTTT
CASSKTSGGPRYF
>-|TRBV27|TRBJ1-4|-
TGTGCCAGCAGGCCCCCAGGTTCCCAGGAAAAACTGTTTTTT
CASRPPGSQEKLFF
>-|TRBV27|TRBJ2-7|TRBD1
TGTGCCAGCAGTACCCGACAGGGAAGCGAGCAGTACTTC
CASSTRQGSEQYF
>-|TRBV7-3|TRBJ1-6|TRBD1
TGTGCCAGCAGCTTAGGGACAGGGGGGGTTTCACCCCTCCACTTT
CASSLGTGGVSPLHF
>-|TRBV7-2|TRBJ2-7|-
TGTGCCAGCAGCTTATTCCCACTGAGCGGCGAGCAGTACTTC
CASSLFPLSGEQYF
>-|TRBV4-3|TRBJ1-1|-
TGCGCCAGCAGCCAAGATAGGGTCGGGATGAACACTGAAGCTTTCTTT
CASSQDRVGMNTEAFF
>-|TRBV6-5|TRBJ2-1|TRBD2
TGTGCCAGCAGTTACTCACTAGCGGGGGGGGCAGATGAGCAGTTCTTC
CASSYSLAGGADEQFF
>few|TRBV6-1|TRBJ2-5|TRBD2
TGTGCCAGCAGTGAGTGGCTAGCGGGGGGGAACCAAGAGACCCAGTACTTC
CASSEWLAGGNQETQYF
>-|TRBV14|TRBJ2-2|TRBD1
TGTGCCAGCAGCCAGAACACAGGGGGCGTATCGGGCGGGGAGCTGTTTTTT
CASSQNTGGVSGGELFF